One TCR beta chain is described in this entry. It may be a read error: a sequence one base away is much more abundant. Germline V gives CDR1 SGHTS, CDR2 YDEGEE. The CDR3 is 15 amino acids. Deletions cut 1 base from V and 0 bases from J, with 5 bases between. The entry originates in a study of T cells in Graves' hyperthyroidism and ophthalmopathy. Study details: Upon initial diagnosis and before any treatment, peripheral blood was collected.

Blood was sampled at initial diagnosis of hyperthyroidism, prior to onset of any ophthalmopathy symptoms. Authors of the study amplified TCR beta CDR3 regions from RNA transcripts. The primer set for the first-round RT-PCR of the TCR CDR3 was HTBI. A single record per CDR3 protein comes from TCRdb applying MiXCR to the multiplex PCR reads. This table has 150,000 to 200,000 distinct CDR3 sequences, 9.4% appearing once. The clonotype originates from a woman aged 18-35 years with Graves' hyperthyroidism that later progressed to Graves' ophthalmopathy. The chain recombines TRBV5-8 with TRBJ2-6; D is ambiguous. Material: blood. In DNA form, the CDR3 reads TGTGCCAGCAGCTTGACAGCCTCTGGGGCCAACGTCCTGACTTTC. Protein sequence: CASSLTASGANVLTF. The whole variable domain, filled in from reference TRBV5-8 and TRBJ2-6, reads EAGVTQSPTHLIKTRGQQATLRCSPISGHTSVYWYQQALGLGLQFLLWYDEGEERNRGNFPPRFSGRQFPNYSSELNVNALELEDSALYLCASSLTASGANVLTFGAGSRLTVL.